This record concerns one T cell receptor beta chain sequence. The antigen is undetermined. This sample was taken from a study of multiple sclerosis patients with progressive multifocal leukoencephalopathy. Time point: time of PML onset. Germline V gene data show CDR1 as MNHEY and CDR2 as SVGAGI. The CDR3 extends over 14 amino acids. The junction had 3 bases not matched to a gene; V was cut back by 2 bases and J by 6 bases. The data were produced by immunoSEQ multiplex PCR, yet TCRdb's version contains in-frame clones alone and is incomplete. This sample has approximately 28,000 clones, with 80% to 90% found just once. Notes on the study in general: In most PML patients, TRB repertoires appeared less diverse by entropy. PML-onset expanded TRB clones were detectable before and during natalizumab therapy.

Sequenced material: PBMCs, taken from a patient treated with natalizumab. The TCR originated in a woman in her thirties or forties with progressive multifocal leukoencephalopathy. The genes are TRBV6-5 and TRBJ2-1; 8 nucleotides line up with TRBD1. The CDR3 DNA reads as TGTGCCAGCAGTTACGACAGGGGAATCAATGAGCAGTTCTTC. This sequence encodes CASSYDRGINEQFF.